The 12 T cell receptor beta chains given below trace back to one sample, sequenced in a study of identifying expanded T cells in peripheral blood. Generated by immunoSEQ multiplex PCR, the TCRdb table keeps only in-frame clones and is missing some. The sample lists approximately 100,000 clones, 87% occurring once. The sequencing input was blood. The source is a person aged 18 to 70 in good health.

The CDR3 region is CASSPHPAKNIQYF. The CDR3, as DNA: TGTGCCAGCAGTCCTCACCCAGCCAAAAACATTCAGTACTTC. V gene TRBV28 combines with J gene TRBJ2-4; D is unclear. The CDR3 is 14 amino acids. CDR1 is MDHEN and CDR2 is SYDVKM in the germline V gene. V lost 5 bases and J lost 0, with 8 bases in between.

The chain uses TRBV7-2 and TRBJ1-2; possibly TRBD1 for D (6 bases). Between the trimmed V and J ends, which lost 4 bases and 8 bases, there was a span of 29 bases. Germline lookup yields CDR1 SGHTA and CDR2 FQGNSA. The CDR3 has 18 residues. The CDR3 sequence: CASSYLPGQNELEGGYTF. In DNA form, the CDR3 reads TGTGCCAGCAGCTACCTACCCGGACAGAACGAACTGGAGGGGGGCTACACCTTC.

The chain couples TRBV11-2 to TRBJ2-1, with 8 bases identical to TRBD2. Germline CDR1 is SGHAT and CDR2 is FQNNGV. The CDR3 contains 15 residues. Trimming cost V 1 base and J 3 bases; bases outside gene matches: 2. CDR3 loop: CASSLGLAYYNEQFF. In nucleotides, the CDR3 is TGTGCCAGCAGCTTAGGACTAGCGTACTACAATGAGCAGTTCTTC. Filled out from reference TRBV11-2 and TRBJ2-1, the complete variable domain reads EAGVAQSPRYKIIEKRQSVAFWCNPISGHATLYWYQQILGQGPKLLIQFQNNGVVDDSQLPKDRFSAERLKGVDSTLKIQPAKLEDSAVYLCASSLGLAYYNEQFFGPGTRLTVL.

The DNA of the CDR3 is TGTGCCAGCAGCCTATCATGGGGGGAAGAGACCCAGTACTTC. Its translation is CASSLSWGEETQYF. The chain has TRBV7-9 and TRBJ2-5; perhaps TRBD2 as D (6 bases). CDR3 length: 14 amino acids. Germline CDR1 is SEHNR and CDR2 is FQNEAQ (reference sequence). The V and J ends lost 5 bases and 3 bases respectively, with 13 bases between them.

The CDR3 loop reads CSVETVGELFF. The CDR3 nucleotides read TGCAGCGTTGAAACAGTCGGGGAGCTGTTTTTT. The chain uses TRBV29-1 and TRBJ2-2, with no clear D. V was trimmed by 2 bases and J by 7 bases, leaving 5 bases between them. In germline, CDR1 is SQVTM, CDR2 ANQGSEA. There are 11 residues in the CDR3.

In this sample, this clone turned up once. V gene TRBV7-9 combines with J gene TRBJ1-3; D unresolved. The CDR3 length is 13 residues. V lost 5 bases and J 4 bases, leaving 9 bases between the germline ends. Germline values: CDR1 SEHNR, CDR2 FQNEAQ (reference sequence). The DNA for the CDR3 is TGTGCCAGCAGCCCAGCTGGGGGAAACACCATATATTTT. It is translated as CASSPAGGNTIYF.

The CDR3 DNA is TGTGCCATCAGGACTAGCACGGCGAACACCGGGGAGCTGTTTTTT. Amino acid sequence: CAIRTSTANTGELFF. This chain joins TRBV10-3 and TRBJ2-2; TRBD2 matches at 7 bases. CDR1 is ENHRY, CDR2 SYGVKD, per germline. The CDR3 runs 15 residues. J lost 0 bases, V lost 6 bases, and 4 bases had no gene match.

This clone was counted only a few times. CDR3 sequence reads: CASSSQGTPRDGYTF. The CDR3 region has the DNA TGTGCCAGCAGCTCTCAGGGTACCCCGCGCGATGGCTACACCTTC. V gene TRBV5-5 combines with J gene TRBJ1-2; maybe TRBD1 (5 bases). Looked up from germline, CDR1 is SGHKS and CDR2 is YYEKEE (reference sequence). CDR3 length: 15 residues. V lost 3 bases to trimming and J lost 6 bases, with 18 bases between them.

The rearrangement uses TRBV7-2 and TRBJ2-5; TRBD1 is a possible D gene (6 bases). Germline V gene lookup returns CDR1 SGHTA and CDR2 FQGNSA. V lost 6 bases and J lost 2, with 10 bases in between. The CDR3 runs 13 residues. CDR3 region: CASSPDSQETQYF. CDR3 DNA: TGTGCCAGCAGTCCGGACAGTCAAGAGACCCAGTACTTC.

This clone has a single count. The gene calls are TRBV18 and TRBJ2-7; D gene uncertain. CDR3 length equals 12 residues. From germline, CDR1 is KGHSH and CDR2 LQKENI. Trimming removed 5 bases from V and 2 bases from J, with 7 bases in between. As DNA, the CDR3 is TGTGCCAGCTCATCAATGACCTACGAGCAGTACTTC. The encoded protein is CASSSMTYEQYF.

The gene calls are TRBV7-2 and TRBJ2-7; D perhaps matches TRBD2 (5 bases). Trimming shortened V by 5 bases and J by 0 bases, and 5 bases separated the two germline ends. The germline V gene encodes CDR1 SGHTA and CDR2 FQGNSA. The CDR3 length is 12 residues. CDR3 amino acids: CASSAGSYEQYF. DNA for the CDR3: TGTGCCAGCAGCGCGGGCTCCTACGAGCAGTACTTC.

The chain links TRBV7-9 to TRBJ1-1; a possible D gene is TRBD1 (5 bases). The germline V gene encodes CDR1 SEHNR and CDR2 FQNEAQ (reference sequence). The CDR3 sequence is 13 residues long. The germline V and J ends were trimmed by 5 bases and 10 bases, with 17 bases remaining between them. CDR3 sequence (DNA): TGTGCCAGCAGCGGCCACGGGGTTGGGGGAGCTTTCTTT. It translates to CASSGHGVGGAFF.